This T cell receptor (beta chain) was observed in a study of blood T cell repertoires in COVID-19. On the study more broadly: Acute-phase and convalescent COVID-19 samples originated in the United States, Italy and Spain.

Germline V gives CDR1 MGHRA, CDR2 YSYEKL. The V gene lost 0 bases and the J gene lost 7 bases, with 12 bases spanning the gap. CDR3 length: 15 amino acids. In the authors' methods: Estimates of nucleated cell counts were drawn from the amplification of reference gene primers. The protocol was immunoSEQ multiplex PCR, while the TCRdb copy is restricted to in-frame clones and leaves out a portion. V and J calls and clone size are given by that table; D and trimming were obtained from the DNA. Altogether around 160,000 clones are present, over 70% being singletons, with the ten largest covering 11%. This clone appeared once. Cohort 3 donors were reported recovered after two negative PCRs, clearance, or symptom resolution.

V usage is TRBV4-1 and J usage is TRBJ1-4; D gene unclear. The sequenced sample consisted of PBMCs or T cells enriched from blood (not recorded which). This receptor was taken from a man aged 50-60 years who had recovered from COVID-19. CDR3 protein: CASSQDLTRGEKLFF. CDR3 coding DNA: TGCGCCAGCAGCCAAGATCTAACAAGAGGTGAAAAACTGTTTTTT.